Listed below are T cell receptor beta chains from one sample, sequenced in a study of response to subunit inactivated influenza vaccine. TCRdb reanalysed the RT-PCR reads using MiXCR and keeps one entry per CDR3 protein. The sample includes hundreds of thousands of distinct CDR3 sequences, 11% to 15% seen only once; the top ten take 7.5% to 9%. The source was PBMCs from blood, collected 14 days before vaccination. Receptors were obtained from a man aged 50 or older who received an inactivated influenza vaccine. The CDR3 runs from the conserved cysteine through the conserved F or W. Each record gives: J gene, V gene, CDR3 length, D gene, clone size, CDR3 protein, CDR3 DNA. A D gene is named only where the DNA matches it firmly. Not all rows give a size; the values are once, few, many and, for expanded clones, a class.

TRBJ2-3 TRBV10-3 14 - - CAIRRVASTDTQYF TGTGCCATCAGGAGAGTGGCTAGCACAGATACGCAGTATTTT
TRBJ1-1 TRBV4-1 15 - - CASSQTSQMNTEAFF TGCGCCAGCAGCCAAACGTCACAGATGAACACTGAAGCTTTCTTT
TRBJ2-1 TRBV6-2/TRBV6-3 16 TRBD2 few CASSYLSGTRDNEQFF TGTGCCAGCAGTTACCTTAGCGGGACCCGGGACAATGAGCAGTTCTTC
TRBJ2-4 TRBV7-2 15 TRBD1 few CASSTKQGAKNIQYF TGTGCCAGCAGCACCAAACAGGGGGCCAAAAACATTCAGTACTTC
TRBJ1-5 TRBV12-3/TRBV12-4 13 TRBD1 many CASRGQRNQPQHF TGTGCCAGCAGGGGACAGCGCAATCAGCCCCAGCATTTT
TRBJ2-1 TRBV29-1 9 TRBD2 many CSGGEGQFF TGCAGCGGGGGGGAGGGGCAGTTCTTC
TRBJ2-2 TRBV4-2 16 - - CASSQGSRINTGELFF TGTGCCAGCAGCCAAGGCAGCAGAATAAACACCGGGGAGCTGTTTTTT
TRBJ2-1 TRBV20-1 14 - few CSARGQGIYNEQFF TGCAGTGCTAGGGGGCAGGGGATTTACAATGAGCAGTTCTTC
TRBJ2-2 TRBV11-2 18 - many CASSGKRGPPWGTGELFF TGTGCCAGCAGCGGAAAACGGGGACCACCTTGGGGGACCGGGGAGCTGTTTTTT
TRBJ2-7 TRBV10-3 13 TRBD1 - CAISEQGVNEQYF TGTGCCATCAGTGAACAGGGGGTCAACGAGCAGTACTTC
TRBJ1-3 TRBV6-6 12 TRBD1 many CASSYLGDSVYF TGTGCCAGCAGTTATCTCGGGGACAGCGTATATTTT
TRBJ1-6 TRBV20-1 13 TRBD1 few CSAPTGTHSPLHF TGCAGTGCTCCGACAGGGACGCATTCACCCCTCCACTTT
TRBJ2-1 TRBV12-3/TRBV12-4 15 TRBD2 few CASSLLTSGVNEQFF TGTGCCAGCAGTTTATTGACTAGCGGGGTCAATGAGCAGTTCTTC
TRBJ1-1 TRBV7-9 14 TRBD1 - CASSATGGWTEAFF TGTGCCAGCAGCGCAACAGGGGGCTGGACTGAAGCTTTCTTT
TRBJ2-7 TRBV5-1 15 - - CASSPDSGGNYEQYF TGCGCCAGCAGCCCGGACTCGGGCGGGAACTACGAGCAGTACTTC
TRBJ2-5 TRBV29-1 14 - many CSTGMGGAGETQYF TGCAGCACTGGTATGGGCGGGGCCGGAGAGACCCAGTACTTC
TRBJ2-1 TRBV10-2 16 - many CASSQTLTSIYNEQFF TGCGCCAGCAGCCAAACTCTGACTAGTATTTACAATGAGCAGTTCTTC
TRBJ2-7 TRBV7-9 11 - many CASSLGPEQYF TGTGCCAGCAGCTTAGGCCCGGAGCAGTACTTC
TRBJ1-5 TRBV20-1 15 - few CSASPGVRRNQPQHF TGCAGTGCCTCCCCCGGGGTCAGGCGCAATCAGCCCCAGCATTTT
TRBJ2-7 TRBV2 13 TRBD1 - CASSAGTAYEQYF TGTGCCAGCAGTGCAGGGACAGCCTACGAGCAGTACTTC
TRBJ2-5 TRBV10-3 16 - many CAISEPTSPGRETQYF TGTGCCATCAGTGAGCCGACCAGTCCGGGACGGGAGACCCAGTACTTC
TRBJ1-5 TRBV4-1 13 - few CASSPQHSQPQHF TGCGCCAGCAGCCCCCAACATTCTCAGCCCCAGCATTTT
TRBJ2-3 TRBV5-5 18 - few CASSLTLGYRSGTDTQYF TGTGCCAGCAGCTTGACTCTAGGTTACAGATCGGGCACAGATACGCAGTATTTT
TRBJ1-1 TRBV7-9 15 TRBD1 few CASRPIDRVGAEAFF TGTGCCAGCAGACCGATCGACAGGGTCGGCGCTGAAGCTTTCTTT
TRBJ2-1 TRBV27 15 - few CASSRTLFSYNEQFF TGTGCCAGCAGTCGGACGCTCTTCTCCTACAATGAGCAGTTCTTC
TRBJ2-2 TRBV12-3/TRBV12-4 14 - few CASSPVKAYGELFF TGTGCCAGCAGCCCTGTGAAGGCGTACGGGGAGCTGTTTTTT
TRBJ2-7 TRBV11-2 16 TRBD1 - CASSHSWTGFSYEQYF TGTGCCAGCAGCCACTCCTGGACAGGGTTCTCCTACGAGCAGTACTTC
TRBJ2-1 TRBV11-2 17 - few CASTLVPDRRLYNEQFF TGTGCCAGCACCCTGGTCCCCGACAGACGATTATACAATGAGCAGTTCTTC
TRBJ1-2 TRBV15 15 - - CATSRERQSNYGYTF TGTGCCACCAGCAGAGAGAGACAGTCTAACTATGGCTACACCTTC
TRBJ1-2 TRBV12-3/TRBV12-4 12 - many CASSFVVDGYTF TGTGCCAGCAGTTTCGTCGTGGATGGCTACACCTTC
TRBJ2-7 TRBV6-5 11 - - CASSYEGEQYF TGTGCCAGCAGTTACGAAGGGGAGCAGTACTTC
TRBJ2-1 TRBV6-2/TRBV6-3 17 TRBD2 few CARLFFSGTNSYNEQFF TGTGCCAGGCTATTCTTTAGCGGGACCAACTCCTACAATGAGCAGTTCTTC
TRBJ1-2 TRBV28 14 TRBD1 - CAITGTGSFYGYTF TGTGCCATCACCGGGACAGGCTCTTTCTATGGCTACACCTTC
TRBJ1-2 TRBV6-6 13 - - CASSYVDSYGYTF TGTGCCAGCAGTTATGTGGACAGCTATGGCTACACCTTC
TRBJ2-5 TRBV10-3 14 TRBD2 - CAISESWGGETQYF TGTGCCATCAGTGAGTCTTGGGGGGGAGAGACCCAGTACTTC
TRBJ2-1 TRBV12-3/TRBV12-4 17 TRBD2 many CASSPSSGSPTYNEQFF TGTGCCAGCAGTCCCTCTAGCGGGAGTCCAACCTACAATGAGCAGTTCTTC
TRBJ2-3 TRBV5-1 15 - - CASTQGTDSTDTQYF TGCGCCAGCACGCAGGGGACTGACTCCACAGATACGCAGTATTTT
TRBJ1-2 TRBV10-3 15 - few CAISESMGINYGYTF TGTGCCATCAGTGAGTCGATGGGGATTAACTATGGCTACACCTTC
TRBJ1-1 TRBV5-1 17 TRBD1 few CASSLGVRGLGNTEAFF TGCGCCAGCAGCTTGGGGGTCAGGGGGCTAGGGAACACTGAAGCTTTCTTT
TRBJ2-3 TRBV29-1 16 TRBD2 - CSGDGTSGGPTDTQYF TGCAGCGGTGATGGGACTAGCGGGGGCCCCACAGATACGCAGTATTTT